The 23 T cell receptor beta chains reported below all come from one sample, sequenced in a study of T cells in Graves' hyperthyroidism and ophthalmopathy. Amplified regions were TCR beta CDR3 sequences from RNA transcripts. TCR CDR3 underwent first-round RT-PCR with the HTBI primer set. TCRdb itself ran the multiplex PCR reads through MiXCR, one entry per CDR3 protein. The sample yields under 450,000 distinct CDR3 sequences, about a sixth seen once. Sequenced material: blood. The source of these receptors is a woman in her twenties or thirties with Graves' hyperthyroidism that later progressed to Graves' ophthalmopathy.

This clonotype has only a few counts. This chain uses TRBV2 with TRBJ2-5, with D unresolved. Germline CDR1 SNHLY, CDR2 FYNNEI. There are 15 residues in the CDR3. Trimming pared 5 bases from V and 5 bases from J, leaving 18 bases between. The CDR3 region has the DNA TGTGCCAGCAGTCCAACTTCCGACTTGGGGGAGACCCAGTACTTC. Encoded protein: CASSPTSDLGETQYF.

This clonotype occurred many times. This sequence joins TRBV7-9 and TRBJ2-2; D remains unclear. The germline V and J ends were trimmed by 0 bases and 7 bases, with 9 bases remaining between them. The CDR3 loop spans 14 amino acids. Germline V gives CDR1 SEHNR, CDR2 FQNEAQ (reference sequence). This CDR3 is CASSLALEVGELFF. The DNA of the CDR3 is TGTGCCAGCAGCTTAGCCCTCGAGGTCGGGGAGCTGTTTTTT. Filled out from reference TRBV7-9 and TRBJ2-2, the complete variable domain reads DTGVSQNPRHKITKRGQNVTFRCDPISEHNRLYWYRQTLGQGPEFLTYFQNEAQLEKSRLLSDRFSAERPKGSFSTLEIQRTEQGDSAMYLCASSLALEVGELFFGEGSRLTVL.

This clonotype was counted at least ten times. The chain recombines TRBV28 with TRBJ2-7; possible D gene TRBD2, 5 bases. V was cut by 6 bases and J by 7 bases, with 13 bases left in between. This CDR3 comprises 12 residues. Germline-derived CDR1 and CDR2 are MDHEN and SYDVKM. The CDR3 coding sequence is TGTGCCAGCAGCCGTAGTCGGGGTGAGCAGTACTTC. It specifies CASSRSRGEQYF.

As for this clonotype: A much larger clone is a single base away; this may be a read error. The DNA is omitted, as the CDR3 cannot be located on it reliably, and the CDR3 follows TCRdb's listing. The chain joins TRBV5-1 to TRBJ2-7; TRBD1, as called in the table, went unchecked against the DNA. The V gene's germline CDR1 is SGHRS and CDR2 YFSETQ. A total of 14 residues make up the CDR3, ends included. The CDR3 spells CASSVGTGIYEHYF.

This clonotype turned up a few times. V and J are TRBV2 and TRBJ2-6; D call uncertain. The germline V gene encodes CDR1 SNHLY and CDR2 FYNNEI. The germline V and J ends were trimmed by 2 bases and 2 bases, with 7 bases remaining between them. This CDR3 has 15 residues. For the CDR3, the DNA is TGTGCCAGCAGTGAATTGGGGACTGGGGCCAACGTCCTGACTTTC. Translation gives CASSELGTGANVLTF. The whole variable domain, remainder taken from reference TRBV2 and TRBJ2-6, is EPEVTQTPSHQVTQMGQEVILRCVPISNHLYFYWYRQILGQKVEFLVSFYNNEISEKSEIFDDQFSVERPDGSNFTLKIRSTKLEDSAMYFCASSELGTGANVLTFGAGSRLTVL.

The chain couples TRBV18 to TRBJ2-7, with a tentative D call TRBD1 (5 bases). The CDR3 covers 14 residues. Germline V gene lookup returns CDR1 KGHSH and CDR2 LQKENI. The V and J ends lost 3 bases and 6 bases respectively, with 15 bases between them. The CDR3 bases are TGTGCCAGCTCACCCGGTACAGGTTGGGGCGAGCAGTACTTC. The encoded protein is CASSPGTGWGEQYF.

This clonotype has a count of ten or more. The chain joins TRBV12-3 or TRBV12-4 to TRBJ2-1; the D call may be TRBD1 or TRBD2 (5 bases each). The V and J ends lost 0 bases and 12 bases respectively, with 9 bases between them. This CDR3 has 12 residues. The CDR3 sequence is CASSLAPGRQFF. CDR3 nucleotides: TGTGCCAGCAGTTTAGCACCGGGGCGGCAGTTCTTC.

Many counts were recorded for this clonotype. The CDR3 DNA follows: TGTGCCAGCAGCTTAGTGGGAGACTTGGCTGGAAACACCATATATTTT. Translation gives CASSLVGDLAGNTIYF. This chain links TRBV7-9 with TRBJ1-3, with D unresolved. CDR1 is SEHNR, CDR2 FQNEAQ, per germline (reference sequence). With 1 base removed from V and 2 bases from J, the gap between germline ends came to 12 bases. This CDR3 has 16 amino acids.

The V call is TRBV2, the J call TRBJ1-6, with TRBD1 matching 7 bases. CDR1 and CDR2 from the germline V gene are SNHLY and FYNNEI. Trimming removed 7 bases from V and 8 bases from J; junction bases left unmatched: 5. The CDR3 is 13 residues long. The CDR3 reads CASKGTADSPLHF. In DNA form, the CDR3 reads TGTGCCAGCAAGGGGACAGCGGATTCACCCCTCCACTTT.

In this sample, this clonotype turned up a few times. The chain carries TRBV19 and TRBJ1-1, with 8 bases identical to TRBD1. With V trimmed by 6 bases and J by 10 bases, 16 bases remained unmatched. CDR1 LNHDA and CDR2 SQIVND come from the germline V gene (reference sequence). The CDR3 extends over 15 amino acids. The CDR3 region has the DNA TGTGCCAGTAGCGACCTAAAGAAGACAGGGGCCGGAGCTTTCTTT. Its protein product is CASSDLKKTGAGAFF.

This clonotype showed up many times. The chain has TRBV27 and TRBJ1-1; D gene ambiguous. The germline CDR1 and CDR2 sequences are MNHEY and SMNVEV (reference sequence). The CDR3 is 16 residues long. Trimming left V 5 bases short and J 0 bases short, with 16 bases between. CDR3 sequence reads: CASSPAGSDLNTEAFF. The CDR3 DNA is TGTGCCAGCAGTCCTGCAGGATCGGACTTGAACACTGAAGCTTTCTTT.

In the case of this clonotype: This sequence may be a read error, since a much larger clone differs from it by one base. The rearrangement uses TRBV30 and TRBJ2-1, with unresolved D. Germline CDR1 reads GTSNPN; CDR2 reads SVGIG (reference sequence). This CDR3 has 12 residues. The CDR3 is CAWSPSTGEQSF. As DNA, the CDR3 is TGTGCCTGGAGCCCCAGTACGGGTGAGCAGTCCTTC. Using reference TRBV30 and TRBJ2-1 for the parts outside the CDR3, the full variable domain is SQTIHQWPATLVQPVGSPLSLECTVEGTSNPNLYWYRQAAGRGLQLLFYSVGIGQISSEVPQNLSASRPQDRQFILSSKKLLLSDSGFYLCAWSPSTGEQSFGPGTRLTVL.

The chain has TRBV7-8 and TRBJ2-7; the match to TRBD1 covers 10 bases. The trim removed 5 bases at V and 4 bases at J, leaving 8 bases unmatched. Germline V gives CDR1 SGHVS, CDR2 FQNEAQ. The CDR3 runs 15 residues. The CDR3 protein is CASSNKDRGVYEQYF. The CDR3 coding sequence is TGTGCCAGCAGCAATAAGGACAGGGGGGTTTACGAGCAGTACTTC.

This clonotype was picked up a small number of times. A much larger clone is a single base away; this may be a read error. This chain connects TRBV29-1 to TRBJ2-5, with D uncertain. This CDR3 is built from 13 residues. Germline V CDR1 and CDR2: SQVTM, ANQGSEA. The CDR3 coding sequence is TGCGGCGTTGAAGGACGGTCGTATGAGACCCAGTACTTC. Translating gives CGVEGRSYETQYF. Drawing the rest from reference TRBV29-1 and TRBJ2-5, the complete variable domain is SAVISQKPSRDICQRGTSLTIQCQVDSQVTMMFWYRQQPGQSLTLIATANQGSEATYESGFVIDKFPISRPNLTFSTLTVSNMSPEDSSIYLCGVEGRSYETQYFGPGTRLLVL.

The chain recombines TRBV5-1 with TRBJ1-1; 9 nucleotides line up with TRBD1. V lost 6 bases and J lost 0; bases outside the gene matches: 15. In germline, CDR1 is SGHRS, CDR2 YFSETQ. This CDR3 has 18 residues. Here the CDR3 DNA reads TGCGCCAGCACCTTAGGGGCTTCGACAGGGGGAGTGAACACTGAAGCTTTCTTT. Translation gives CASTLGASTGGVNTEAFF.

This rearrangement joins TRBV19 to TRBJ2-1, with 13 bases matching TRBD2. Germline trimming cut 7 bases from V and 4 bases from J; bases unmatched to any gene: 4. The length of the CDR3 is 15 residues. Germline lookup yields CDR1 LNHDA and CDR2 SQIVND (reference sequence). The CDR3 coding sequence is TGTGCCAGTAAAACTAGCGGGGGGGAGTACAATGAGCAGTTCTTC. Amino acids: CASKTSGGEYNEQFF.

This clonotype appeared many times. V and J are TRBV2 and TRBJ1-5; D gene uncertain. The germline gives CDR1 SNHLY, CDR2 FYNNEI. The CDR3 extends over 13 amino acids. V lost 7 bases and J 0 bases, leaving 7 bases between the germline ends. The CDR3 coding sequence is TGTGCCAGCACGGGGAATAGCAATCAGCCCCAGCATTTT. This translates into CASTGNSNQPQHF.

This clonotype has a count of ten or more. The V call is TRBV11-2, the J call TRBJ1-4; D uncertain. The CDR3 sequence is 14 residues long. The germline gives CDR1 SGHAT, CDR2 FQNNGV. V was cut by 4 bases and J by 5 bases, with 11 bases left in between. Here the CDR3 DNA reads TGTGCCAGCAGCTCCGTTTTACGAAATGAAAAACTGTTTTTT. The encoded protein is CASSSVLRNEKLFF. Based on the CDR3 plus reference TRBV11-2 and TRBJ1-4, the full variable domain is EAGVAQSPRYKIIEKRQSVAFWCNPISGHATLYWYQQILGQGPKLLIQFQNNGVVDDSQLPKDRFSAERLKGVDSTLKIQPAKLEDSAVYLCASSSVLRNEKLFFGSGTQLSVL.

This clonotype was picked up many times. The chain combines TRBV3-1 with TRBJ1-1; 11 bases align to TRBD1. CDR3 length equals 15 residues. V gave up 4 bases and J gave up 5 bases; unmatched junction bases: 6. CDR1 is LGHDT, CDR2 YNNKEL, per germline (reference sequence). In DNA form, the CDR3 reads TGTGCCAGCAGCCTACGGACAGGGGGCTGGACTGAAGCTTTCTTT. It codes for CASSLRTGGWTEAFF.

This clonotype turned up a few times. The chain employs TRBV5-1 and TRBJ2-5; no reliable D call. Germline V gene sequence: CDR1 SGHRS, CDR2 YFSETQ. CDR3 length: 13 amino acids. Trimming left V 6 bases short and J 1 base short, with 10 bases between. CDR3 sequence (DNA): TGCGCCAGCACCCCCATGAGCCAAGAGACCCAGTACTTC. The encoded protein is CASTPMSQETQYF.

The sample holds a few counts of this clonotype. The chain recombines TRBV20-1 with TRBJ1-1, with no clear D. V shed 0 bases and J shed 4 bases, with 9 bases lying between them. The germline gives CDR1 DFQATT, CDR2 SNEGSKA (reference sequence). The CDR3 runs 13 residues. As DNA, the CDR3 is TGCAGTGCTAGAGACGACGTAGGCACTGAAGCTTTCTTT. This translates into CSARDDVGTEAFF.

The sample holds many counts of this clonotype. The gene calls are TRBV2 and TRBJ2-1, with 8 bases lining up with TRBD1. This CDR3 is built from 15 residues. Germline CDR1 is SNHLY and CDR2 is FYNNEI. V lost 0 bases and J lost 4; bases outside the gene matches: 2. DNA of the CDR3: TGTGCCAGCAGTGAAGCCGGGACAGGTTACAATGAGCAGTTCTTC. It is translated as CASSEAGTGYNEQFF.

This clonotype came up a few times. This sequence joins TRBV18 and TRBJ1-6; D possibly corresponds to TRBD1 (6 bases). This CDR3 contains 18 residues. V gave up 3 bases and J gave up 0 bases, with 15 bases separating them. Germline lookup yields CDR1 KGHSH and CDR2 LQKENI. The CDR3 coding sequence is TGTGCCAGCTCACCGTGGGACACCTGGAGCTCCTATAATTCACCCCTCCACTTT. As protein: CASSPWDTWSSYNSPLHF.